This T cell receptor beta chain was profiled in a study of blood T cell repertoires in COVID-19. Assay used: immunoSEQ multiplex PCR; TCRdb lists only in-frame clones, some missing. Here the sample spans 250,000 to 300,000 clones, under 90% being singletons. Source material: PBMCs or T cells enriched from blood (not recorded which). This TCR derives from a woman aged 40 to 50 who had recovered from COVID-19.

The CDR3 DNA follows: TGTGCCAGTAGTATCGGGATAGAGCGTCTCCAAGAGACCCAGTACTTC. Its translation is CASSIGIERLQETQYF. This sequence joins TRBV19 and TRBJ2-5, with D possibly being TRBD2 (5 bases). There are 16 residues in the CDR3. V was cut by 3 bases and J by 1 base, with 15 bases left in between. In germline, CDR1 is LNHDA, CDR2 SQIVND (reference sequence).